Below, 11 T cell receptor beta chains from the same sample are listed, as sequenced in a study of CD8+CD57+ T cells in acquired aplastic anemia. For CDR3 and TCR beta VDJ profiling, genomic DNA was the template used. Using its own MiXCR run on the reads, TCRdb lists one record per CDR3 protein. The sample includes 200,000 to 250,000 distinct CDR3 sequences, about 37% of them seen just once. Sequenced input: sorted CD4+, CD8+, or CD8+CD57+ T cells (not recorded which) from PBMCs. Receptors were obtained from a human donor in good health, serving as a control.

In regard to this clonotype: The junction and the germline gene differ at one end; a read error may be behind it. The chain couples TRBV14 to TRBJ2-1, with 8 bases that match TRBD1. This CDR3 contains 17 residues. From germline, CDR1 is SGHDN and CDR2 FVKESK. The CDR3 DNA is TGTGCCAGCAGCCGAGAATTTACAGGGGGGCCATCTGGGGGAATGGTCTTC. Amino acids: CASSREFTGGPSGGMVF.

The chain carries TRBV6-1 and TRBJ2-7; the D call may be TRBD1 or TRBD2 (6 bases each). Germline CDR1 MNHNS, CDR2 SASEGT. This CDR3 region has 15 residues. V lost 6 bases and J lost 0, with 15 bases in between. In DNA, the CDR3 is TGTGCCAGCAGGGTATCAAGGGGGGTCTCCTACGAGCAGTACTTC. Residues: CASRVSRGVSYEQYF.

Many counts were recorded for this clonotype. This chain connects TRBV9 to TRBJ2-3; 7 bases are a match to TRBD2. The CDR3 extends over 15 amino acids. Germline V lookup: CDR1 SGDLS, CDR2 YYNGEE. Losses at the gene ends were 3 bases for V and 4 bases for J; bases not matched to a gene: 8. DNA for the CDR3: TGTGCCAGCAGCGCGAGAGCGGGGTTGGCAGATACGCAGTATTTT. As protein: CASSARAGLADTQYF.

This clonotype was picked up many times. The J gene is TRBJ2-3, the V gene TRBV9; the D gene is possibly TRBD2 (6 bases). Trimming removed 1 base at V and 3 bases at J, with 9 bases between. This CDR3 is 14 amino acids long. Germline values: CDR1 SGDLS, CDR2 YYNGEE. CDR3 protein: CASSVRLGTDTQYF. The CDR3, as DNA: TGTGCCAGCAGCGTAAGACTAGGAACAGATACGCAGTATTTT.

This clonotype was seen a handful of times. V and J are TRBV5-1 and TRBJ2-3; the match to TRBD2 covers 10 bases. The ends lost 4 bases at V and 3 bases at J; junction bases unmatched: 11. The germline V gene encodes CDR1 SGHRS and CDR2 YFSETQ. The CDR3 totals 17 residues. The CDR3 loop reads CASSASSGGAGTDTQYF. In DNA, the CDR3 is TGCGCCAGCAGCGCGTCTAGCGGGGGCGCCGGGACAGATACGCAGTATTTT.

This clonotype showed up just a few times. The chain carries TRBV12-3 or TRBV12-4 and TRBJ2-5; 13 nucleotides agree with TRBD2. This CDR3 contains 17 residues. The V segment lost 5 bases and the J segment 0 bases; nucleotides outside the gene matches: 6. Here the CDR3 reads CASSPGTSGAYQETQYF. The DNA for the CDR3 is TGTGCCAGCAGTCCCGGGACTAGCGGGGCGTACCAAGAGACCCAGTACTTC.

In its sample, this clonotype was seen many times. The chain links TRBV7-2 to TRBJ1-5; no clear D. Per germline, CDR1 SGHTA and CDR2 FQGNSA. This CDR3 comprises 13 residues. Trimming stripped 4 bases from V and 5 bases from J, with 9 bases between. The CDR3 bases are TGTGCCAGCAGCTCACAGAGGGATCAGCCCCAGCATTTT. It yields the protein CASSSQRDQPQHF. Full variable domain (rest looked up from reference TRBV7-2 and TRBJ1-5): GAGVSQSPSNKVTEKGKDVELRCDPISGHTALYWYRQSLGQGLEFLIYFQGNSAPDKSGLPSDRFSAERTGGSVSTLTIQRTQQEDSAVYLCASSSQRDQPQHFGDGTRLSIL.

This clonotype was recorded many times. The chain combines TRBV10-3 with TRBJ1-1; TRBD1 matches at 9 bases. This CDR3 comprises 15 residues. J gave up 5 bases and V 0 bases, and 4 bases lay outside the gene matches. Germline V gene sequence: CDR1 ENHRY, CDR2 SYGVKD. CDR3 coding DNA: TGTGCCATCAGTGAGTCACAGGGGGCGCGGACTGAAGCTTTCTTT. Its protein is CAISESQGARTEAFF.

The chain joins TRBV6-2 or TRBV6-3 to TRBJ2-1, with 7 bases aligning to TRBD1. J gave up 10 bases and V 3 bases, and 18 bases lay outside the gene matches. Germline V gene data show CDR1 as MNHEY and CDR2 as SVGEGT. This CDR3 spans 17 amino acids. The CDR3 loop reads CASSYSPGQIVPLEQFF. DNA for the CDR3: TGTGCCAGCAGTTATTCCCCGGGACAGATAGTCCCTCTCGAGCAGTTCTTC.

This rearrangement joins TRBV15 to TRBJ1-2; D may be TRBD1 (6 bases). This CDR3 is built from 15 residues. V was trimmed by 3 bases and J by 6 bases, leaving 17 bases between them. Germline CDR1 reads LNHNV; CDR2 reads YYDKDF (reference sequence). The chain's CDR3 is CATSSLGHATNGYTF. CDR3 nucleotides: TGTGCCACCAGCAGCTTGGGACACGCAACGAATGGCTACACCTTC.

This clonotype was found a few times. The V and J genes are TRBV6-5 and TRBJ2-5; 8 bases match TRBD1. J gave up 9 bases and V 4 bases, and 4 bases lay outside the gene matches. Germline lookup yields CDR1 MNHEY and CDR2 SVGAGI. The CDR3 spans 12 residues. The chain's CDR3 is CASSSTGGAQYF. Here the CDR3 DNA reads TGTGCCAGCAGTTCAACAGGGGGTGCCCAGTACTTC.